Listed below are T cell receptor beta chains from one sample, sequenced in a study of CD8 T cells in Susac syndrome. Using its own MiXCR run on the immunoSEQ multiplex PCR reads, TCRdb lists one record per CDR3 protein. Altogether 100,000 to 110,000 distinct CDR3 sequences are present, 95% being singletons, with the ten largest covering around 0.3%. The sample consisted of CD8+ T cells from PBMCs. These receptors originate from a human donor with Susac syndrome. Each CDR3 is given with its conserved first and last residue. Size is omitted from some rows. Given values are once, few, many or a class for expanded clones.

j_call v_call clone_size cdr3_aa
TRBJ2-7 TRBV5-4 - CAISLGVGGQGSYEQYF
TRBJ2-1 TRBV3-1 - CASSPLGGRYNEQFF
TRBJ2-3 TRBV5-6 - CASSTRTDTQYF
TRBJ2-2 TRBV20-1 - CSARVPATGELFF
TRBJ1-2 TRBV29-1 once CSVSGNYGYTF
TRBJ1-5 TRBV16 - CASTQGRQFNHPQHF
TRBJ2-2 TRBV20-1 - CSLPRQGGTGELFF
TRBJ1-4 TRBV6-5 - CASSRHSNEKLFF
TRBJ2-5 TRBV28 once CASSPQVGGTKETQYF
TRBJ1-1 TRBV4-1 - CASSPRQGHTEAFF
TRBJ2-7 TRBV18 - CASSARQGSYEQYF
TRBJ1-6 TRBV27 - CASTASPSGDSPLHF
TRBJ1-1 TRBV29-1 - CSVEDRQTEAFF
TRBJ2-2 TRBV6-4 - CATQDRDTGELFF
TRBJ2-7 TRBV20-1 once CSATQTGAPLEQYF
TRBJ2-7 TRBV18 - CASSPAQGISYEQYF
TRBJ2-5 TRBV9 - CASSVLDSRETQYF